This TCR beta chain was recovered during a study of T cell responses to AZD1222 COVID-19 vaccine. Regarding the study as a whole: Just five to seven people given AZD1222 tested seropositive at baseline. Spike was spanned by vaccine-associated CD4 TCRs, which were dominant at 160-218 and 743-854. Unmutated variant regions reportedly attract nearly half of all spike-specific TCRs. In all cases, repertoires were sampled only after the peak T cell response.

A few counts support this clone. What it recognizes is unknown. Data came from immunoSEQ multiplex PCR; TCRdb stores just in-frame clones and leaves some out. Of 120,000 or so clones listed, approximately 85% were seen once; the top ten hold almost 9.5%. The germline V and J ends were trimmed by 4 bases and 5 bases, with 20 bases remaining between them. Germline V gene lookup returns CDR1 LGHNA and CDR2 YSLEER. There are 16 residues in the CDR3. V is TRBV4-3 and J is TRBJ2-5; possibly TRBD1 for D (6 bases). This sample comprised peripheral blood, obtained on day 0 of AZD1222 vaccination. This TCR derives from an adult in good health. The CDR3 sequence is CASSPSRDTLSETQYF. In nucleotides, the CDR3 is TGCGCCAGCAGCCCTTCACGGGACACTCTGTCGGAGACCCAGTACTTC.